What follows are 27 T cell receptor beta chains derived from one specimen sequenced in a study of blood T cells in healthy people across ages. Primed by a sample-barcoded 5' primer and a J-beta primer mix, a second PCR proceeded for roughly 6 to 12 cycles. Each CDR3 protein is one row after TCRdb ran MiXCR on the 5' RACE reads. The data hold about 290,000 distinct CDR3 sequences, with 27% observed a single time. The sample taken for sequencing was blood. Every receptor here comes from a woman aged 70 to 79 in good health.

This clonotype was picked up many times. In nucleotides, the CDR3 is TGTGCCAGCAGCCAAGACCCGACTAGTAGCGCCGGGGAGCTGTTTTTT. This codes for CASSQDPTSSAGELFF. This chain joins TRBV4-2 and TRBJ2-2, with a weak D call TRBD2 (6 bases). The CDR3 extends over 16 amino acids. The V gene lost 0 bases and the J gene lost 6 bases, with 14 bases spanning the gap. Germline CDR1 and CDR2: LGHNA and YNFKEQ.

This clonotype has just a few counts. This CDR3 reads CASSLWGSNNQPQHF. The CDR3 DNA follows: TGTGCCAGCAGCTTATGGGGGTCCAACAATCAGCCCCAGCATTTT. The chain has TRBV7-2 and TRBJ1-5; tentatively, D is TRBD1 (5 bases). Deletions cut 2 bases from V and 3 bases from J, with 11 bases between. The germline V gene encodes CDR1 SGHTA and CDR2 FQGNSA. The CDR3 is 15 amino acids.

There are a few counts of this clonotype. V gene TRBV4-1 combines with J gene TRBJ2-1; no clear D gene. The CDR3 length is 18 residues. Germline-derived CDR1 and CDR2 are MGHRA and YSYEKL. Trimming removed 1 base from V and 0 bases from J, with 16 bases in between. The CDR3 sequence is CASSQGASGVLSYNEQFF. DNA of the CDR3: TGCGCCAGCAGCCAAGGGGCCAGTGGGGTTCTCTCCTACAATGAGCAGTTCTTC.

The CDR3 DNA is TGTGCCAGCAGCCAAAACGGAGCCTACGAGCAGTACTTC. Translated, it gives CASSQNGAYEQYF. V usage is TRBV6-5 and J usage is TRBJ2-7, with D hard to call. CDR3 length: 13 residues. CDR1 is MNHEY and CDR2 is SVGAGI in the germline V gene. Trimming removed 6 bases at V and 2 bases at J, with 11 bases between.

The rearrangement uses TRBV28 and TRBJ2-3; 7 positions match TRBD2. Germline CDR1 and CDR2: MDHEN and SYDVKM. The CDR3 totals 13 residues. The V and J ends lost 6 bases and 11 bases, in that order; junction bases with no gene match: 11. CDR3 DNA sequence: TGTGCCAGCAGCAACAGCGGGGCTAGTGTGCAGTATTTT. This encodes CASSNSGASVQYF.

The V call is TRBV4-2, the J call TRBJ1-3, with a tentative D call TRBD1 (6 bases). Looked up from germline, CDR1 is LGHNA and CDR2 is YNFKEQ. The CDR3 is 16 amino acids. The germline V and J ends were trimmed by 3 bases and 0 bases, with 12 bases remaining between them. The CDR3 loop is CASSQEGHFSGNTIYF. Here the CDR3 DNA reads TGTGCCAGCAGCCAGGAGGGACACTTCTCTGGAAACACCATATATTTT.

The V gene is TRBV25-1, the J gene TRBJ2-7, with a possible D match to TRBD1 (6 bases). V was cut by 3 bases and J by 1 base, with 22 bases left in between. The CDR3 loop spans 18 amino acids. CDR1 and CDR2 (germline): MGHDK, SYGVNS. CDR3 loop: CASSDQQGLSAGSYEQYF. The DNA for the CDR3 is TGTGCCAGCAGTGACCAACAGGGTTTATCAGCTGGATCCTACGAGCAGTACTTC.

This clonotype was detected only a few times. One junction end disagrees with the germline gene, perhaps due to a read error. This chain joins TRBV4-2 and TRBJ2-5; the match to TRBD2 covers 11 bases. There are 15 residues in the CDR3. Germline-derived CDR1 and CDR2 are LGHNA and YNFKEQ. Here the CDR3 reads CASSQTLAGEEAQYF. The CDR3, as DNA: TGTGCCAGCAGCCAGACACTAGCGGGAGAAGAGGCCCAGTACTTC.

This clonotype has a handful of counts. This chain joins TRBV29-1 and TRBJ1-2; 7 positions match TRBD1. V lost 6 bases, J lost 2 bases, and 21 bases stayed unmatched. This CDR3 has 18 amino acids. Germline values: CDR1 SQVTM, CDR2 ANQGSEA. CDR3: CSVLSSLQTDRANYGYTF. The CDR3 DNA is TGCAGCGTCCTGTCCTCCTTACAGACCGACAGGGCGAACTATGGCTACACCTTC.

This clonotype was counted once. The V call is TRBV5-1, the J call TRBJ2-3, with D possibly being TRBD1 (5 bases). V dropped 2 bases and J dropped 3 bases, with 7 bases sitting between them. The CDR3 sequence is 13 residues long. Germline CDR1 reads SGHRS; CDR2 reads YFSETQ. CDR3 sequence: CASSFRDTDTQYF. The CDR3 coding sequence is TGCGCCAGCAGCTTCAGGGATACAGATACGCAGTATTTT.

This clonotype was picked up a small number of times. The rearrangement links TRBV20-1 to TRBJ2-1, with 15 bases identical to TRBD2. Per the germline V gene, CDR1 is DFQATT and CDR2 is SNEGSKA (reference sequence). Trimming took 6 bases from V and 5 from J; bases not matched to a gene: 11. This CDR3 is built from 17 residues. DNA for the CDR3: TGCAGTGCAAGGAAGGCCGGGACTAGCGGGAGGCACAATGAGCAGTTCTTC. Translation gives CSARKAGTSGRHNEQFF.

This clonotype was detected only a few times. The chain recombines TRBV12-3 or TRBV12-4 with TRBJ1-5; D gene ambiguous. This CDR3 comprises 13 residues. V gave up 2 bases and J gave up 7 bases, with 9 bases separating them. The CDR3 DNA reads TGTGCCAGCAGTTTATACCAGGACCAGCCCCAGCATTTT. Its protein is CASSLYQDQPQHF.

In its sample, this clonotype was seen a few times. The chain carries TRBV25-1 and TRBJ2-2, with D perhaps TRBD2 (5 bases). The CDR3 has 15 residues. From germline, CDR1 is MGHDK and CDR2 SYGVNS. V was shortened by 1 base and J by 1 base, with 7 bases between the two germline ends. The CDR3 DNA is TGTGCCAGCAGTGAATCCGCGGGGAACACCGGGGAGCTGTTTTTT. It specifies CASSESAGNTGELFF.

The genes are TRBV7-3 and TRBJ2-1; D is perhaps TRBD2 (5 bases). The CDR3 covers 15 residues. CDR1 is SGHTA, CDR2 FQGTGA, per germline. The V end lost 5 bases, the J end lost 4 bases, and 15 bases lay between the germline ends. CDR3 in DNA: TGTGCCAGCAGCCCCCGCCTCTCGGGGTACAATGAGCAGTTCTTC. Protein sequence: CASSPRLSGYNEQFF.

This clonotype was picked up a small number of times. This chain uses TRBV24-1 with TRBJ1-2; D is perhaps TRBD1 (6 bases). The length of the CDR3 is 16 residues. Germline CDR1 KGHDR, CDR2 SFDVKD. Trimming cost V 4 bases and J 2 bases, with 16 bases left between them. DNA of the CDR3: TGTGCCACCAGTGACTCGGGGGGCCCGTCAAACTATGGCTACACCTTC. Protein: CATSDSGGPSNYGYTF.

With respect to this clonotype: Sequence at one end of the junction differs from germline and may be a read error. The chain combines TRBV18 with TRBJ2-7; 9 positions agree with TRBD1. The CDR3 has 15 amino acids. Germline values: CDR1 KGHSH, CDR2 LQKENI. CDR3 nucleotides: TGTGCCAGCTCACCTAAGCAGGGACAGGGCTACGAGCGGTACTTC. Amino acid sequence: CASSPKQGQGYERYF.

V is TRBV10-3 and J is TRBJ1-1; no clear D gene. The germline V gene encodes CDR1 ENHRY and CDR2 SYGVKD. The CDR3 covers 14 residues. The V end was cut by 5 bases, the J end by 2 bases, with 12 bases between. The chain's CDR3 is CAISSDGDNTEAFF. The CDR3 coding sequence is TGTGCCATCAGTTCGGACGGTGACAACACTGAAGCTTTCTTT.

The rearrangement links TRBV6-8 to TRBJ2-7, with 8 bases fitting TRBD2. This CDR3 is 17 amino acids long. Germline V CDR1 and CDR2: MNHGY, SAAAGT. The J segment lost 4 bases and the V segment lost 6 bases, leaving 17 bases of the junction unmatched. The CDR3 here is CASRTPRSGRLGYEQYF. CDR3 nucleotide sequence: TGTGCCAGCAGAACCCCTCGGAGCGGGAGATTAGGGTACGAGCAGTACTTC.

This clonotype has just a few counts. V is TRBV20-1 and J is TRBJ2-1, with 14 bases fitting TRBD2. With V trimmed by 3 bases and J by 5 bases, 15 bases remained unmatched. The CDR3 is made up of 19 amino acids. Germline V gives CDR1 DFQATT, CDR2 SNEGSKA (reference sequence). The CDR3 DNA is TGCAGTGCTAGTGGGCCCCAAGGGACTAGCGGGAGTATAGACAATGAGCAGTTCTTC. Its translation is CSASGPQGTSGSIDNEQFF.

This clonotype has only a few counts. The rearrangement links TRBV9 to TRBJ2-4; D is ambiguous. CDR3 length: 13 amino acids. Trimming removed 0 bases from V and 6 bases from J, with 7 bases in between. Per germline, CDR1 SGDLS and CDR2 YYNGEE. This chain's CDR3 is CASSVADGNIQYF. DNA for the CDR3: TGTGCCAGCAGCGTAGCGGACGGAAACATTCAGTACTTC. The full variable domain, rest sourced from reference TRBV9 and TRBJ2-4, is DSGVTQTPKHLITATGQRVTLRCSPRSGDLSVYWYQQSLDQGLQFLIQYYNGEERAKGNILERFSAQQFPDLHSELNLSSLELGDSALYFCASSVADGNIQYFGAGTRLSVL.

The J gene is TRBJ2-1, the V gene TRBV20-1, with TRBD1 identical over 9 bases. The germline V gene has CDR1 DFQATT and CDR2 SNEGSKA (reference sequence). With 4 bases clipped from V and 8 bases from J, the junction kept 9 bases outside the gene matches. The CDR3 totals 14 residues. CDR3 nucleotides: TGCAGTGCTACGATAGACAGGGGGAGGGATGAGCAGTTCTTC. Its translation is CSATIDRGRDEQFF.

The chain has TRBV3-1 and TRBJ2-4; D is ambiguous. Trimming took off 0 bases at V and 6 bases at J, with 6 bases between the two ends. The CDR3 is made up of 13 amino acids. Germline CDR1 reads LGHDT; CDR2 reads YNNKEL (reference sequence). This chain's CDR3 is CASSQDLRNIQYF. The DNA of the CDR3 is TGTGCCAGCAGCCAAGATCTGCGAAACATTCAGTACTTC.

The chain uses TRBV29-1 and TRBJ2-3, with 10 bases aligning to TRBD1. There are 18 residues in the CDR3. CDR1 is SQVTM, CDR2 ANQGSEA, per germline. The V gene end was trimmed by 5 bases and the J gene end by 0 bases; junction bases not matched to a gene: 14. CDR3 sequence (DNA): TGCAGCGTTTCATTTTGGGATCCGGGACAGGGGAGCACAGATACGCAGTATTTT. Its translation is CSVSFWDPGQGSTDTQYF.

This clonotype was observed a few times. The rearrangement uses TRBV12-3 or TRBV12-4 and TRBJ2-1, with D possibly matching TRBD2 (7 bases). This CDR3 has 17 residues. V was clipped by 3 bases and J by 7 bases, with 22 bases between them. The CDR3 reads CASSFGGGSPGGNEQFF. For the CDR3, the DNA is TGTGCCAGCAGTTTCGGCGGGGGCTCGCCCGGTGGAAATGAGCAGTTCTTC.

The J gene is TRBJ2-1, the V gene TRBV25-1; 8 bases line up with TRBD2. The CDR3 extends over 16 amino acids. Germline V gene sequence: CDR1 MGHDK, CDR2 SYGVNS. Losses at the gene ends were 5 bases for V and 0 bases for J; bases not matched to a gene: 6. CDR3 region: CASSWREVSSYNEQFF. Here the CDR3 DNA reads TGTGCCAGCAGTTGGCGGGAGGTCAGCTCCTACAATGAGCAGTTCTTC.

This clonotype was seen more than once but under ten times. The rearrangement links TRBV20-1 to TRBJ2-5; a possible D gene is TRBD2 (5 bases). The DNA end lines up better with TRBJ2-7; the J call may be wrong. Germline CDR1 reads DFQATT; CDR2 reads SNEGSKA (reference sequence). The CDR3 runs 13 residues. CDR3 nucleotides: TGCAGTGGGGTATCGGCTTCGGGGTACGAGCAGTACTTC. It specifies CSGVSASGYEQYF.

J is TRBJ2-5 and V is TRBV5-1; tentative D call: TRBD1 (5 bases). V was trimmed by 0 bases and J by 0 bases, leaving 12 bases between them. This CDR3 comprises 16 residues. Per germline, CDR1 SGHRS and CDR2 YFSETQ. CDR3: CASSLEGIGNQETQYF. The CDR3 nucleotides read TGCGCCAGCAGCTTGGAGGGGATTGGGAACCAAGAGACCCAGTACTTC.